These 10 T cell receptor beta chains came from one sample sequenced in a study of blood T cell repertoires in COVID-19. Using immunoSEQ multiplex PCR, the repertoire was profiled, and TCRdb retains in-frame clones only, with some absent. Among about 200,000 clones, around 83% were seen once, and the ten largest hold 7% to 10%. Source material: peripheral blood. These TCRs come from a woman aged 80 or older with COVID-19, enrolled during active disease.

This clone was observed a few times. The identical CDR3 is also encoded by other nucleotide sequences in the sample. This chain joins TRBV12-3 or TRBV12-4 and TRBJ1-5; TRBD1 might be the D (6 bases). The CDR3 totals 13 residues. Deletions cut 4 bases from V and 2 bases from J, with 6 bases between. In DNA, the CDR3 is TGTGCCAGCAGTTCAGGGGGCAATCAGCCCCAGCATTTT. This codes for CASSSGGNQPQHF.

The gene calls are TRBV4-3 and TRBJ1-2, with a tentative D call TRBD1 (6 bases). Germline-derived CDR1 and CDR2 are LGHNA and YSLEER. CDR3 length equals 15 residues. V lost 0 bases, J lost 3 bases, and 11 bases lay in between. The CDR3 is CASSQDQGPYYGYTF. The DNA of the CDR3 is TGCGCCAGCAGCCAAGATCAGGGGCCGTACTATGGCTACACCTTC.

V usage is TRBV9 and J usage is TRBJ2-3; TRBD1 matches 7 bases. The CDR3 length is 15 residues. CDR1 SGDLS and CDR2 YYNGEE come from the germline V gene. The junction had 2 bases not matched to a gene; V was cut back by 0 bases and J by 1 base. CDR3 in amino acids: CASSVVTGGTDTQYF. Here the CDR3 DNA reads TGTGCCAGCAGCGTAGTAACAGGGGGCACAGATACGCAGTATTTT.

The rearrangement links TRBV19 to TRBJ2-1; no firm D call. Germline V gene sequence: CDR1 LNHDA, CDR2 SQIVND (reference sequence). This CDR3 contains 11 residues. V was cut by 7 bases and J by 4 bases, with 5 bases left in between. The DNA of the CDR3 is TGTGCCAGTAACTATTACAATGAGCAGTTCTTC. Amino acids: CASNYYNEQFF.

The J gene is TRBJ2-1, the V gene TRBV5-8; TRBD2 agrees at 9 bases. Germline V lookup: CDR1 SGHTS, CDR2 YDEGEE. This CDR3 has 15 amino acids. V was clipped by 4 bases and J by 2 bases; unmatched bases: 4. The CDR3 sequence is CASSAGLATYNEQFF. CDR3 DNA: TGTGCCAGCAGCGCGGGACTAGCCACCTACAATGAGCAGTTCTTC.

V and J are TRBV11-1 and TRBJ1-1; D not resolved. The CDR3 consists of 14 residues. V was clipped by 2 bases and J by 3 bases, with 10 bases between them. The germline gives CDR1 SGHAT, CDR2 FQDESV (reference sequence). The CDR3 nucleotides read TGTGCCAGCAGCTTACAATACGGGGACACTGAAGCTTTCTTT. Amino acids: CASSLQYGDTEAFF. Using reference TRBV11-1 and TRBJ1-1 for the parts outside the CDR3, the full variable domain is EAEVAQSPRYKITEKSQAVAFWCDPISGHATLYWYRQILGQGPELLVQFQDESVVDDSQLPKDRFSAERLKGVDSTLKIQPAELGDSAMYLCASSLQYGDTEAFFGQGTRLTVV.

V usage is TRBV5-5 and J usage is TRBJ2-3, with D tentatively TRBD2 (5 bases). With 3 bases removed from V and 3 bases from J, the gap between germline ends came to 14 bases. Germline values: CDR1 SGHKS, CDR2 YYEKEE (reference sequence). The CDR3 runs to 15 residues. Here the CDR3 DNA reads TGTGCCAGCAGCTCTGGGTTATCGGGGACAGATACGCAGTATTTT. It translates to CASSSGLSGTDTQYF. Based on the CDR3 plus reference TRBV5-5 and TRBJ2-3, the full variable domain is DAGVTQSPTHLIKTRGQQVTLRCSPISGHKSVSWYQQVLGQGPQFIFQYYEKEERGRGNFPDRFSARQFPNYSSELNVNALLLGDSALYLCASSSGLSGTDTQYFGPGTRLTVL.

The CDR3 DNA reads TGCAGCGGGAGATTCTCGGGTAGGGGGGGATCGAACACCGGGGAGCTGTTTTTT. The encoded protein is CSGRFSGRGGSNTGELFF. The rearrangement links TRBV29-1 to TRBJ2-2, with D perhaps TRBD2 (7 bases). V lost 7 bases to trimming and J lost 0 bases, with 24 bases between them. The CDR3 contains 18 residues. Germline V gene sequence: CDR1 SQVTM, CDR2 ANQGSEA.

The chain couples TRBV28 to TRBJ1-4, with D tentatively TRBD1 (5 bases). Looked up from germline, CDR1 is MDHEN and CDR2 is SYDVKM. This CDR3 spans 15 amino acids. V was cut by 6 bases and J by 7 bases, with 18 bases left in between. The CDR3 spells CASRFSGSAGEKLFF. CDR3 DNA sequence: TGTGCCAGCAGATTTTCAGGGTCCGCTGGTGAAAAACTGTTTTTT.

V gene TRBV28 combines with J gene TRBJ1-2; possibly TRBD1 for D (5 bases). Trimming removed 4 bases from V and 3 bases from J, with 12 bases in between. This CDR3 comprises 14 residues. Germline V CDR1 and CDR2: MDHEN, SYDVKM. The CDR3 region is CASSSGGVYYGYTF. CDR3 DNA sequence: TGTGCCAGCAGTTCCGGGGGGGTTTACTATGGCTACACCTTC.